Here is one T cell receptor (beta chain) with its context. Antigen: not known. The record originates from a study of OX40 agonist ivuxolimab in advanced cancers. Germline assignment: CDR1 DFQATT and CDR2 SNEGSKA (reference sequence). V was pared by 4 bases and J by 2 bases, with 6 bases between. The CDR3 sequence is 11 residues long. Whole-study findings and limits: Averaged across samples, CD8+ T cells carried more expanded clones than CD4+ did.

Clones were sequenced by immunoSEQ multiplex PCR, and TCRdb holds only the in-frame ones, with some missing. In the table there are about 28,000 clones, about 88% of which are singletons. The material sequenced was CD4+ or CD8+ T cells sorted from blood, taken in a trial of the OX40 agonist ivuxolimab. The TCR was taken from an adult with an advanced solid tumor such as melanoma, head and neck, liver or kidney cancer. The genes are TRBV20-1 and TRBJ2-7; D is unresolved. The CDR3 DNA reads as TGCAGTGCTAAAAGTGCCTACGAGCAGTACTTC. The encoded protein is CSAKSAYEQYF.